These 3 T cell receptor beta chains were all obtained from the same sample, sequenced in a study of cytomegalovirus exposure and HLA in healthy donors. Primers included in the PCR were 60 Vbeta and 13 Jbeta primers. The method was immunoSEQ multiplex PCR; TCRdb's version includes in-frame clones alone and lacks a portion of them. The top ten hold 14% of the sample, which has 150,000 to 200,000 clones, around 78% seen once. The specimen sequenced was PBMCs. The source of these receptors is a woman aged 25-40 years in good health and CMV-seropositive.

The CDR3 nucleotides read TGTGCCAGCAGCTTTACAGGGAGCACCTATGGCTACACCTTC. This translates into CASSFTGSTYGYTF. This chain connects TRBV5-6 to TRBJ1-2, with D possibly matching TRBD1 (6 bases). The V end lost 2 bases, the J end lost 4 bases, and 12 bases lay between the germline ends. Germline-derived CDR1 and CDR2 are SGHDT and YYEEEE. CDR3 length: 14 residues. The full variable domain, rest sourced from reference TRBV5-6 and TRBJ1-2, is DAGVTQSPTHLIKTRGQQVTLRCSPKSGHDTVSWYQQALGQGPQFIFQYYEEEERQRGNFPDRFSGHQFPNYSSELNVNALLLGDSALYLCASSFTGSTYGYTFGSGTRLTVV.

CDR3 amino acids: CASRRRGSSGANVLTF. The DNA for the CDR3 is TGTGCCAGCAGGCGCAGGGGGTCGTCTGGGGCCAACGTCCTGACTTTC. This rearrangement joins TRBV2 to TRBJ2-6, with 7 bases that match TRBD1. Germline V gives CDR1 SNHLY, CDR2 FYNNEI. The trim removed 6 bases at V and 1 base at J, leaving 6 bases unmatched. This CDR3 has 16 residues.

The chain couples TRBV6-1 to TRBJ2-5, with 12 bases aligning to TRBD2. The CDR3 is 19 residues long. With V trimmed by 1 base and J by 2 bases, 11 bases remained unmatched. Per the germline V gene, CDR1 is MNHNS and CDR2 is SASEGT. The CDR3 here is CASSEGGYPGLAGQETQYF. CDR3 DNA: TGTGCCAGCAGTGAAGGGGGGTATCCTGGACTAGCGGGACAAGAGACCCAGTACTTC.